The clone carrying this TCR beta chain was counted a few times. V gave up 0 bases and J gave up 2 bases, with 12 bases separating them. The germline CDR1 and CDR2 sequences are SGHVS and FQNEAQ. There are 16 residues in the CDR3. Using around 10 ml of fresh peripheral blood, PBMCs were prepared. The record originates from a study of T cells in Graves' hyperthyroidism and ophthalmopathy. The source material, RNA transcripts, was used to amplify TCR beta CDR3 regions. The study used the HTBI primer set for a first-round RT-PCR of the TCR CDR3. TCRdb processed the multiplex PCR reads anew with MiXCR; each CDR3 protein has one entry. The sample records 300,000 to 450,000 distinct CDR3 sequences, 18% being singletons.

The source material was blood. The receptor comes from a man younger than 30 with Graves' ophthalmopathy. The rearrangement uses TRBV7-8 and TRBJ2-3; no reliable D call. CDR3 region: CASSLAEDGFTDTQYF. In nucleotides, the CDR3 is TGTGCCAGCAGCTTAGCCGAGGACGGGTTCACAGATACGCAGTATTTT.